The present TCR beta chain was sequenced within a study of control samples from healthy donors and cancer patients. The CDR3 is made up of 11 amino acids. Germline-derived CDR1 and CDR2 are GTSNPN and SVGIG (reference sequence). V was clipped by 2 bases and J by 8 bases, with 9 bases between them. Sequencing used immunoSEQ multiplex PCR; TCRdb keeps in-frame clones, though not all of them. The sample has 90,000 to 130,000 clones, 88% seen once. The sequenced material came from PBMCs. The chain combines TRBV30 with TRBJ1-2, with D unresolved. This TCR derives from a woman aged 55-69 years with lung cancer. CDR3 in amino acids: CAWSTVGGYTF. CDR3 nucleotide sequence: TGTGCCTGGAGTACCGTGGGGGGCTACACCTTC.